This is a list of T cell receptor beta chains from one sample in a study of T cells in tumors after PD-1 blockade. Data came from immunoSEQ multiplex PCR; TCRdb stores just in-frame clones and leaves some out. This sample has around 60,000 clones, with roughly 78% found just once. The material sequenced was PBMCs, taken before anti-PD-1 treatment. Receptor source: a human donor with basal cell carcinoma. CDR3s include the opening cysteine and the closing phenylalanine or tryptophan. Clone size is given for some rows only: seen once, a few or many times, or a class if the clone is expanded.

clone_size,j_call,v_call,cdr3_aa
NA,TRBJ2-3,TRBV5-4,CASSYQRATDTQYF
NA,TRBJ2-3,TRBV2,CASSDLKLGPGGDTQYF
once,TRBJ1-3,TRBV7-9,CASSLFSLSSGNTIYF
few,TRBJ2-7,TRBV27,CASSLDRFNLEQYF
NA,TRBJ1-1,TRBV19,CASGTGGNTEAFF
NA,TRBJ2-6,TRBV9,CASSPRGELLSGANVLTF
NA,TRBJ1-2,TRBV14,CASSQVGQENYGYTF
NA,TRBJ2-7,TRBV19,CASSIAAPRPPYEQYF
NA,TRBJ2-3,TRBV6-4,CASSERGGTDTQYF
NA,TRBJ2-2,TRBV19,CASRTSGGTGELFF
NA,TRBJ2-7,TRBV18,CASSKGQDLYEQYF
few,TRBJ1-1,TRBV14,CASSPRVGTTEAFF
NA,TRBJ2-3,TRBV3-1/TRBV3-2,CASSRGQVQLYF
NA,TRBJ2-5,TRBV6-5,CAGRTGGGETQYF
NA,TRBJ2-7,TRBV11-2,CASRKRMGSVLSLSYEQYF
NA,TRBJ1-5,TRBV10-1,CASRTGSRHSNQPQHF
NA,TRBJ2-2,TRBV7-3,CASTPGRGDGELFF
NA,TRBJ2-3,TRBV30,CAWGSVEDTQYF
NA,TRBJ2-2,TRBV5-1,CASKLANTGELFF
NA,TRBJ1-1,TRBV19,CASSNRLGEAFF
NA,TRBJ1-1,TRBV5-8,CASSLGKIGVSLNTEAFF
NA,TRBJ1-4,TRBV7-2,CASSLGQGGGEKLFF
NA,TRBJ1-2,TRBV3-1/TRBV3-2,CASSPTTPRRGSTYGYTF
NA,TRBJ1-1,TRBV30,CAWARSEAFF
NA,TRBJ2-7,TRBV27,CASSSDRGYRYEQYF
NA,TRBJ1-3,TRBV5-1,CASSLGGGNTIYF
NA,TRBJ2-2,TRBV30,CAWSFAGTRWGGELFF
NA,TRBJ1-2,TRBV6-5,CARPRQGDGYTF
NA,TRBJ2-1,TRBV10-3,CATIEWPPGSYNEQFF
NA,TRBJ2-1,TRBV10-3,CAISDIGRGGSDNEQFF
once,TRBJ1-1,TRBV2,CASRGIANTEAFF
NA,TRBJ1-5,TRBV6-5,CATGPRPAANQPQHF
NA,TRBJ2-7,TRBV19,CASSVTRDPYEQYF
NA,TRBJ2-2,TRBV30,CAWTSGGTSNGELFF
few,TRBJ1-5,TRBV12-5,CASGSHQPQHF
NA,TRBJ2-5,TRBV7-8,CASSLSKETQYF
once,TRBJ1-2,TRBV7-6,CASSPGSGPYGYTF
NA,TRBJ1-2,TRBV5-1,CASSPPLSNYGYTF
NA,TRBJ2-3,TRBV27,CASSLIGGPRTDTQYF
NA,TRBJ1-2,TRBV30,CAWSPQVDGYTF
NA,TRBJ2-7,TRBV4-1,CASGMGGTGTGEQYF
few,TRBJ1-5,TRBV27,CASSFSGTANQPQHF